This TCR beta chain came from a study of T cell changes during pregnancy in multiple sclerosis (dated 2019 in TCRdb). A note on the overall study: In women with multiple sclerosis, the researchers looked at how the T cell repertoire shifted as pregnancy progressed.

Library preparation used the immunoSEQ multiplex PCR assay. Not all clones reach the TCRdb copy of this immuneACCESS table, which keeps in-frame sequences only. Checked studies attribute under half of the gap to unresolved V genes and leave the rest unexplained. The sample table holds tens of thousands of clones, of which just over 85% were seen once. The ten most abundant clones make up roughly 1.2% of the sample. Unmatched junction bases come to 3, with V trimmed by 6 bases and J by 5 bases. Taken from cysteine to phenylalanine, the CDR3 has 12 residues. Left in the record is the CDR3 DNA by itself, 36 bases read in frame from the first base. Via the germline V gene, CDR1 is MNHEY and CDR2 SVGAGI. Turning to this clone: Its antigen is not yet known. It has no much larger one-base neighbor in the sample; base qualities were not kept.

The TCR sequence derives from a female donor with multiple sclerosis, enrolled in a pregnancy study. The sequence links TRBV6-5 to TRBJ2-5; 7 central nucleotides agree with TRBD1. Here the sequenced sample was CD4+ T cells from peripheral blood mononuclear cells, taken in the second trimester of pregnancy. The CDR3 reads as follows: CASSRDSETQYF. The nucleotide sequence is given as TGTGCCAGCAGCCGGGACAGCGAGACCCAGTACTTC.